The T cell receptor beta chain described here comes from a study of shared clonotypes between healthy human individuals. Trimming stripped 0 bases from V and 5 bases from J, with 13 bases between. The CDR3 loop spans 14 amino acids. Germline-derived CDR1 and CDR2 are SQVTM and ANQGSEA. The assay was immunoSEQ multiplex PCR, and TCRdb's table has in-frame clones only and misses some. The top ten hold about 1.8% of the sample, which has millions of clones, about 93% seen once. Cells designated naive CD8 were CD45RO-negative and were positively selected for CCR7, with terminally differentiated effector memory CD45RA+ cells excluded.

Sequencing input: naive CD8+ T cells from PBMCs. The sequence came from a man aged 18 to 29 in good health. Some clones in this sample may be carry-over from other donors' samples. The chain recombines TRBV29-1 with TRBJ1-1, with D uncertain. The DNA for the CDR3 is TGCAGCGTTGAAGACCGGCGGGCGAGAACTGAAGCTTTCTTT. This gives the protein CSVEDRRARTEAFF.